This T cell receptor beta chain was sequenced during a study of T cells in Graves' hyperthyroidism and ophthalmopathy. Using RNA transcripts as the source, TCR beta CDR3 regions were amplified. TCR CDR3 underwent first-round RT-PCR with the HTBI primer set. MiXCR, applied by TCRdb to the multiplex PCR reads, yields one record per CDR3 protein. The data show about 840,000 distinct CDR3 sequences, roughly 40% seen once. This clonotype came up many times. With 5 bases clipped from V and 7 bases from J, the junction kept 8 bases outside the gene matches. CDR1 and CDR2 from the germline V gene are SGHRS and YFSETQ. CDR3 size: 14 residues.

Sequencing used blood. V is TRBV5-1 and J is TRBJ2-2; 7 bases map to TRBD1. The clonotype originates from a man between 18 and 35 years old with Graves' hyperthyroidism. CDR3 residues: CASRTGQQDGELFF. DNA for the CDR3: TGCGCCAGCAGGACGGGACAGCAGGACGGGGAGCTGTTTTTT.